Listed below are T cell receptor beta chains from one sample, sequenced in a study of shared clonotypes between healthy human individuals. Method: immunoSEQ multiplex PCR; TCRdb's copy keeps in-frame clones and lacks some. Of 550,000 to 700,000 clones in the sample, roughly 72% were seen once. Sequencing was performed on memory CD4+ T cells sorted from blood. These receptors all come from a woman aged 30 to 39 in good health. The CDR3 runs from the conserved cysteine through the conserved F or W. The D gene is left open where the match is weak. Size tells how often a clone was seen (once, few, many) or the class of an expanded clone, and some rows leave it out.

>TRBJ1-1|.|TRBV5-1|.
TGCGCCAGCAAAAGCGGCGTAGAGAACACTGAAGCTTTCTTT
CASKSGVENTEAFF
>TRBJ2-7|.|TRBV27|few
TGTGCCAGCAGTTTTAAGTGGGGCCTCTACGAGCAGTACTTC
CASSFKWGLYEQYF
>TRBJ1-2|.|TRBV2|few
TGTGCCAGCAATACTAACTATGGCTACACCTTC
CASNTNYGYTF
>TRBJ2-3|.|TRBV5-1|.
TGCGCCAGCAGCTTGGGCTTTACAGTTACGCCAGATACGCAGTATTTT
CASSLGFTVTPDTQYF
>TRBJ1-1|.|TRBV28|few
TGTGCCAGCAGCCTAGAAAGATTGAACACTGAAGCTTTCTTT
CASSLERLNTEAFF
>TRBJ2-1|TRBD2|TRBV7-9|.
TGTGCCAGCACCGATGGGGGGGACCCCTACAATGAGCAGCTCTTC
CASTDGGDPYNEQLF
>TRBJ2-3|.|TRBV6-4|.
TGTGCCAGCAGTGACTCTAGCGGAGATACGCAGTATTTT
CASSDSSGDTQYF
>TRBJ2-7|.|TRBV21-1|.
TGTGCCACCCCCCTTGTGCTGACTAGCGGGTACGCCTACGAGCAGTACTTC
CATPLVLTSGYAYEQYF
>TRBJ2-7|TRBD1|TRBV2|.
TGTGCCAGCAGGACAGGGGGAGGGTCGTACGAGCAGTACTTC
CASRTGGGSYEQYF
>TRBJ2-7|TRBD2|TRBV19|.
TGTGCCAGTAGTATAAGACTAGCGGGAGCGCAATTCTCCTACGAGCAGTACTTC
CASSIRLAGAQFSYEQYF
>TRBJ2-7|TRBD2|TRBV5-6|.
TGTGCCAGCAGCTTGCGGACTAGCGGAGCCTACGAGCAGTACTTC
CASSLRTSGAYEQYF
>TRBJ2-1|.|TRBV7-2|.
TGTGCCAGCAGTTACGGGAGCTCCTACAATGAGCAGTTCTTC
CASSYGSSYNEQFF
>TRBJ1-2|.|TRBV6-6|.
TGTGCCAGCAGCCGCGACTACTATGGCTACACCTTC
CASSRDYYGYTF
>TRBJ2-1|TRBD2|TRBV5-1|.
TGCGCCAGCAGCTCCTTAGCGGGAGGGCCCAATGAGCAGTTCTTC
CASSSLAGGPNEQFF
>TRBJ2-7|.|TRBV2|few
TGTGCCAGCAGTGCAGTCTACGAGCAGTACTTC
CASSAVYEQYF
>TRBJ2-7|.|TRBV5-1|few
TGCGCCAGCGCTGAACGCGGGACGGGCAACGAGCAGTACTTC
CASAERGTGNEQYF
>TRBJ2-5|.|TRBV25-1|many
TGTGCCAGCAGTGTCTCCGGGACCCAGGGGAGCGAGACCCAGTACTTC
CASSVSGTQGSETQYF
>TRBJ2-2|.|TRBV5-1|once
TGCGCCAGCAGCTCGACCGGGACAACCGGGGAGCTGTTTTTT
CASSSTGTTGELFF
>TRBJ1-2|.|TRBV19|.
TGTGCCAGTAGTAGACGGACAGACAGTCTTACTAACTATGGCTACACCTTC
CASSRRTDSLTNYGYTF
>TRBJ2-1|.|TRBV5-1|.
TGCGCCAGCAGCGGAAGATCTACTACGCTCTTTTACAATGAGCAGTTCTTC
CASSGRSTTLFYNEQFF
>TRBJ2-7|.|TRBV29-1|.
TGCAGCGTTGCGTTTCAGGGGTACGAGCAGTACTTC
CSVAFQGYEQYF
>TRBJ1-3|TRBD1|TRBV5-1|once
TGCGCCAGCAGCTCGGACAGGGGGAATGGAAACACCATATATTTT
CASSSDRGNGNTIYF
>TRBJ1-5|.|TRBV7-9|.
TGTGCCAGCAGCCACCGAGGAAGCAATCAGCCCCAGCATTTT
CASSHRGSNQPQHF
>TRBJ2-7|.|TRBV2|.
TGTGCCAGCAGCCGACAGGACTACGAGCAGTACTTC
CASSRQDYEQYF
>TRBJ1-1|TRBD1|TRBV7-3|few
TGTGCCAGCAGCTTCGGGACAGAAGCGCCCACTGAAGCTTTCTTT
CASSFGTEAPTEAFF
>TRBJ2-7|TRBD1|TRBV11-2|.
TGTGCCAGCAGTAGACAGGGTACCTACGAGCAGTACTTC
CASSRQGTYEQYF
>TRBJ2-1|.|TRBV5-1|.
TGCGCCAGCAGCTGGGAGAGGCGGGAGCAGTTCTTC
CASSWERREQFF
>TRBJ2-5|.|TRBV28|.
TGTGCCAGCAGGCCGACAGCACAAGAGACCCAGTACTTC
CASRPTAQETQYF
>TRBJ1-1|.|TRBV7-2|.
TGTGCCAGCAGCCTCGGGCGGGGGAACACTGAAGCTTTCTTT
CASSLGRGNTEAFF
>TRBJ1-2|TRBD1|TRBV28|few
TGTGCCAGCAGTTTAGCCTTCAGGGGGCAGGGTGGCTACACCTTC
CASSLAFRGQGGYTF
>TRBJ2-3|TRBD1|TRBV5-1|few
TGCGCCAGCAGCCCACAGGGGGGCACAGATACGCAGTATTTT
CASSPQGGTDTQYF
>TRBJ2-7|.|TRBV2|.
TGTGCCAGCAGTGCCCGGGACCCACCCTACGAGCAGTACTTC
CASSARDPPYEQYF
>TRBJ1-3|.|TRBV28|.
TGTGCCAGCAGTCCCTGGGTGACTGGAAACACCATATATTTT
CASSPWVTGNTIYF